This T cell receptor beta chain was identified in a study of patients and donors after allogeneic stem cell transplantation. Per the germline V gene, CDR1 is LGHDT and CDR2 is YNNKEL (reference sequence). Unmatched junction bases numbered 11, after V lost 4 bases and J lost 4 bases. This CDR3 region has 17 residues. In TCRdb, the RT-PCR reads were re-called with MiXCR into one record per CDR3 protein. The profile shows about a million distinct CDR3 sequences, around 17% of them singletons. This clonotype showed up just a few times. This chain links TRBV3-1 with TRBJ1-3, with 9 bases identical to TRBD1. Sequencing was done on a sample of blood, either unsorted or a sorted T cell fraction (not recorded which). The origin of this receptor is a human donor who was either an allogeneic HSCT recipient or a stem cell or donor lymphocyte infusion donor (not recorded which). It is not recorded whose cells these are; they may come from a transplant donor. The CDR3 spells CASSRSIQGANGNTIYF. CDR3 coding DNA: TGTGCCAGCAGCCGCAGTATACAGGGGGCGAACGGAAACACCATATATTTT.